This T cell receptor beta chain was sequenced for a study of OX40 agonist ivuxolimab in advanced cancers. Study in general: Ivuxolimab, which is an agonistic anti-OX40 (CD134) antibody, was administered to the patients. Of mixed ages from about 20 to 90 and averaging roughly 60 years, the group was about 80% male.

This CDR3 is 12 amino acids long. CDR1 and CDR2 from the germline V gene are SGDLS and YYNGEE. V lost 2 bases, J lost 8 bases, and 8 bases lay in between. Findings and caveats of the study: Both blood CD4+ and CD8+ T cells showed clonal growth by week 6 at 0.1 to 3.0 mg/kg. A proportion of nonresponders additionally exhibited low normalized T-cell clonal expansion.

Notes on this clone: The antigen remains undetermined.

Clones were sequenced by immunoSEQ multiplex PCR, and TCRdb holds only the in-frame ones, with some missing. Of roughly 70,000 clones in the sample, approximately 87% were seen once. The chain couples TRBV9 to TRBJ2-1; D might be TRBD2 (5 bases). The source was CD4+ or CD8+ T cells sorted from blood, collected in a trial of the OX40 agonist ivuxolimab. The TCR sequence derives from an adult with an advanced solid tumor such as melanoma, head and neck, liver or kidney cancer. The DNA for the CDR3 is TGTGCCAGCAGCGTCGAGGGTTATGAGCAGTTCTTC. Translating gives CASSVEGYEQFF.